This TCR beta chain was sequenced for a study of blood T cell repertoires in COVID-19 (TCRdb year 2020). In terms of the full investigation: Samples from collaborators originated in the United States, Italy and Spain and spanned both the acute and convalescent phases of COVID-19. The prospective study material was composed of cDNA or gDNA derived from T cells, B-cell-depleted T cells, or PBMCs. The dataset comprised deeply sampled blood TCRbeta repertoires from subjects exposed to, actively infected with, or recovered from COVID-19. A freely available public database, intended as a resource for researchers studying the immune response to SARS-CoV-2, is where the repertoires were released. Samples came from the ongoing ImmuneRACE study (first 160 participants) plus 1,254 subjects from 6 global collaborators. Sample metadata almost always included a de-identified subject ID, COVID-19 status, age in years and sex. Where available, HLA class I and class II types were taken from metadata supplied by the sample provider and were not determined by assay-based typing.

At one collaborating source in Seattle, patients were enrolled during active infection and were followed longitudinally through the course of disease. Collaborating institutions collected whole blood in K2EDTA tubes following their own protocols. For TCRbeta analysis, collaborators shipped samples as frozen whole blood, isolated PBMCs, or DNA extracted from either of those sample types. What the study reported, not specific to this receptor: Clinical and demographic metadata were provided uncurated, with the amount varying by source and participant.

On this clone: Its cognate antigen has yet to be identified. No base quality values were provided; no much bigger clone lies one nucleotide off.

TCRbeta CDR3 regions were amplified from genomic DNA by means of the immunoSEQ Assay, a bias-controlled multiplex PCR. The paper's data handling went like this. The number of nucleated cells in each sample was estimated by amplification of reference gene primers within the assay. Sequence reads were collapsed and filtered to measure the absolute abundance of every unique TCRbeta CDR3 rearrangement. For each sample, productive Simpson clonality was calculated as the square root of Simpson's diversity index across productive rearrangements. In its TCRdb copy, this immuneACCESS table keeps in-frame sequences only and misses some clones. Where compared with another copy, unresolved V genes explain less than half of these, and the others have no known cause. V, J and clone size are those of that table, while D and trimming were read from the DNA. In all, the sample holds 200,000 to 300,000 clones, and 80% to 95% of those were seen once. Under 3% of the sample rests with the top ten.

The source material was peripheral blood. This TCR came from a person between 18 and 35 years old with COVID-19, enrolled during active disease.

The nucleotides read TGTGCCACCAGTGATTTGACCTGGGTAGCGGGTCAGGAGACCCAGTACTTC. This is translated as CATSDLTWVAGQETQYF. Rearrangement joined TRBV24-1 to TRBJ2-5; 7 bases in between match TRBD2. The CDR1 and CDR2 encoded by the germline V gene are KGHDR and SFDVKD. Trimming leaves V shorter by 0 bases and J shorter by 5 bases, with the junction holding 11 bases beyond the gene matches. Including the terminal cysteine and phenylalanine, the CDR3 comprises 17 residues. Solely the CDR3 DNA is kept, with 51 bases framed from the first base.